Following are 6 T cell receptor beta chains from one sample sequenced in a study of shared clonotypes between healthy human individuals. Positive CCR7 selection of CD45RO-negative cells yielded the naive CD8 cells, and terminally differentiated effector memory CD45RA+ cells were excluded. Measured with immunoSEQ multiplex PCR; TCRdb has only the in-frame clones, and not every one. Here the sample spans approximately 840,000 clones, just over 95% being singletons. The sequenced sample was naive CD8+ T cells sorted from blood. The source of these receptors is a man in his thirties or forties in good health.

As regards this clone: This CDR3 is also generated by other DNA sequences in the sample. The gene calls are TRBV29-1 and TRBJ1-1; D is ambiguous. The CDR3 length is 12 residues. Between the trimmed V and J ends, which lost 1 base and 2 bases, there was a span of 5 bases. Germline V gene data show CDR1 as SQVTM and CDR2 as ANQGSEA. CDR3 bases: TGCAGCGTTGAAGTCGGAAACACTGAAGCTTTCTTT. This codes for CSVEVGNTEAFF.

V usage is TRBV2 and J usage is TRBJ2-2, with a tentative D call TRBD1 (6 bases). Germline CDR1 and CDR2: SNHLY and FYNNEI. The CDR3 is made up of 15 amino acids. V dropped 3 bases and J dropped 3 bases, with 11 bases sitting between them. The CDR3 coding sequence is TGTGCCAGCAGTGAGACAGGTTCTCACACCGGGGAGCTGTTTTTT. Protein sequence: CASSETGSHTGELFF. Full variable domain (rest looked up from reference TRBV2 and TRBJ2-2): EPEVTQTPSHQVTQMGQEVILRCVPISNHLYFYWYRQILGQKVEFLVSFYNNEISEKSEIFDDQFSVERPDGSNFTLKIRSTKLEDSAMYFCASSETGSHTGELFFGEGSRLTVL.

This chain uses TRBV7-8 with TRBJ1-4; the D is unclear. Per the germline V gene, CDR1 is SGHVS and CDR2 is FQNEAQ. The length of the CDR3 is 13 residues. Trimming removed 2 bases from V and 7 bases from J, with 8 bases in between. For the CDR3, the DNA is TGTGCCAGCAGCTTATTCCCGACTGAAAAACTGTTTTTT. Translated, it gives CASSLFPTEKLFF.

The rearrangement joins TRBV13 to TRBJ2-7; D gene unclear. Trimming left V 5 bases short and J 0 bases short, with 8 bases between. Germline loops: CDR1 PRHDT, CDR2 FYEKMQ (reference sequence). The CDR3 covers 13 residues. The CDR3 region has the DNA TGTGCCAGCAGCCCAGGCAACTCCTACGAGCAGTACTTC. It specifies CASSPGNSYEQYF. The full variable domain, in which reference TRBV13 and TRBJ2-7 provide the parts outside the CDR3, is AAGVIQSPRHLIKEKRETATLKCYPIPRHDTVYWYQQGPGQDPQFLISFYEKMQSDKGSIPDRFSAQQFSDYHSELNMSSLELGDSALYFCASSPGNSYEQYFGPGTRLTVT.

The chain joins TRBV19 to TRBJ2-6; tentative D call: TRBD1 (5 bases). This CDR3 is built from 16 residues. V was trimmed by 5 bases and J by 2 bases, leaving 13 bases between them. Germline CDR1 is LNHDA and CDR2 is SQIVND (reference sequence). CDR3 protein: CASSVIKGTGANVLTF. Here the CDR3 DNA reads TGTGCCAGTAGTGTCATAAAGGGGACTGGGGCCAACGTCCTGACTTTC.

The chain employs TRBV13 and TRBJ2-1; D gene ambiguous. Germline values: CDR1 PRHDT, CDR2 FYEKMQ (reference sequence). This CDR3 region has 14 residues. Trimming removed 5 bases from V and 5 bases from J, with 13 bases in between. The chain's CDR3 is CASSLRTLNNEQFF. The CDR3 nucleotides read TGTGCCAGCAGCCTCCGGACGCTCAACAATGAGCAGTTCTTC.